This T cell receptor (beta chain) was sequenced during a study of shared clonotypes between healthy human individuals (dated by TCRdb to about 2020). Broadly, across the study: The cohort included a few men and a couple of women between 18 and 49 years of age. For each donor, CD4 naive and CD4 memory were each run on three plates, CD8 naive on two plates, and CD8 memory on one plate. Blood TCR repertoires of five healthy adults were deeply sequenced to estimate repertoire size and the extent of clonotype sharing between individuals. Different laboratories and diverse techniques were used to prepare libraries and sequence TCR repertoires, to increase sequencing depth and limit assay-specific biases. Between about 0.8 and 9.5 billion PBMCs per donor were obtained by leukapheresis. What the work shows at the level of the full study, not this receptor alone: Even with the large sequencing depth, rarefaction of the sorted-subset datasets indicated that sequencing was incomplete. Only blood was sampled, and tissue TCR repertoires likely differ from those in blood. Based on pairwise subsampling, the degree of clonotype sharing among donors was expected to be affected by sequencing depth. Naive subsets generally had larger estimated clonotype richness than memory subsets. Because the study included a small number of donors, the genetic and exposure-history diversity represented was limited. Compared with non-shared clonotypes, the clonotypes found in all four sorted-subset donors had higher generation probabilities. About 5% of naive CD4, 3% to 3.5% of naive CD8, around 2.3% of memory CD4, and 0.4% of memory CD8 clonotypes were shared across a handful of donors.

Donors were healthy HIV-negative adults with no recently reported acute infections or vaccinations. Every donor was a Caucasian adult residing in Nashville, Tennessee, USA. Magnetic negative selection was used to enrich CD4+ T cells, after which naive cells were positively selected on CD45RA and the negative fraction became the memory subset. Blood was obtained by leukapheresis, after which PBMCs were separated by Ficoll-Histopaque density gradient centrifugation and cryopreserved in liquid nitrogen vapor phase. Purity and quantity of every magnetically sorted T cell population were checked by analytical flow cytometry. Each sorted fraction had its genomic DNA isolated and then quantified by UV absorbance on a Nanodrop 2000c. Using the deep immunoSEQ assay, multiplex PCR amplified TCR CDR3 regions from genomic DNA. For each cell subset, the extracted genomic DNA was distributed evenly across all wells of several immunoSEQ 96-well plates, and each plate served as one replicate. For sorted subsets, each replicate PCR was loaded with roughly 190 ng genomic DNA, equivalent to 25,000 to 35,000 T cell genomes. The purified libraries were quantified using a Qubit 3.0 fluorometer, sized with a Bioanalyzer 2100, and then quantified again using the KAPA Library Quantification kit. Each immunoSEQ 96-well plate was sequenced on its own single-read 150-cycle Illumina NextSeq 550 flow cell. The original methods were these. The immunoSEQ output contained only junctional sequences without quality scores, so filtering could not match that applied to full-length reads. To assign V/J genes and CDR3, sequences were annotated against IMGT germline references using PyIR, a Python wrapper for IgBLAST v1.9. Reads with weak V/J assignments (E-value above 1e-6), missing CDR3, stop codons, out-of-frame junctions, or ambiguous translated residues were removed. V3J clonotypes were defined as sequences sharing the same inferred V gene, J gene, and CDR3 amino acid sequence. Percentage overlap between repertoires was calculated by dividing the number of shared unique clonotypes by the size of the smaller repertoire. Three approaches were used to assess repertoire richness: RTK rarefaction, the Chao1 estimator, and Recon v2.1 estimates of unobserved clonotypes. For all TCRbeta clonotypes obtained by the gDNA method from a few donors, generation probabilities were computed with OLGA. What TCRdb holds here is the immuneACCESS table cut down to in-frame rearrangements. Part of the clones is not present; checked against another copy, under half of the missing clones reflect an unresolved V gene, and the others are unexplained. V and J calls and clone size are those listed in that table; D and trimming were worked out from the DNA. Here the sample has over 1.4 million clones; roughly 96% occur a single time. Of the sample, approximately 1.2% is held by the ten largest clones.

Including the terminal cysteine and phenylalanine, the CDR3 comprises 15 residues. Of the read, only the CDR3 DNA is kept; its 45 bases are in frame from base 1. The germline V gene (reference sequence) yields LNHDA for CDR1 and SQIVND for CDR2. The germline ends are 16 bases apart after V is trimmed by 7 bases and J by 3 bases. A note on this clone: The specificity of this receptor is unknown. No base qualities exist here, and no much larger clone lies one base off it.

Sequences were obtained from naive CD4+ T cells sorted from blood. The sample's cell subset or site label, decoded: CD45RA+ positively selected. The V and J genes are TRBV19 and TRBJ1-3; no D segment can be confidently identified. The source of this sequence is a man aged 30 to 45 in good health. The bases are TGTGCCAGTACCGAGCGACGGGTCGGTGGAAACACCATATATTTT. It specifies CASTERRVGGNTIYF.